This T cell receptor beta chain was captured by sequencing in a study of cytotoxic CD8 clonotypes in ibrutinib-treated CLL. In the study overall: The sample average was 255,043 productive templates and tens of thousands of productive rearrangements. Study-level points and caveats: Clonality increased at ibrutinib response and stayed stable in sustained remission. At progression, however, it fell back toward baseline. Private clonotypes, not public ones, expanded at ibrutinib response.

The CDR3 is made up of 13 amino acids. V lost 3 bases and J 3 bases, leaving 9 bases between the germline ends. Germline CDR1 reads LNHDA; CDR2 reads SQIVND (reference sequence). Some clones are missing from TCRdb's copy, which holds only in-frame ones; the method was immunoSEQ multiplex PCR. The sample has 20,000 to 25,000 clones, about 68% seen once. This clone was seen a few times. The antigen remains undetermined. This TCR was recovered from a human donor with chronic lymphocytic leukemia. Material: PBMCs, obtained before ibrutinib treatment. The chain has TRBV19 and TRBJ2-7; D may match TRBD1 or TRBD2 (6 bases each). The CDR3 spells CASSMRDNYEQYF. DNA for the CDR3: TGTGCCAGTAGTATGCGGGACAACTACGAGCAGTACTTC.